The 27 T cell receptor beta chains below come from one sample, sequenced in a study of human T cells and chemical hapten exposure. Extraction of total RNA was performed on unfractionated whole blood. One entry per CDR3 protein results from TCRdb running MiXCR on the 5' RACE reads. In the table there are 65,000 to 90,000 distinct CDR3 sequences, more than 15% of which are singletons. These receptors were obtained from a female donor in good health.

A few counts support this clonotype. V and J are TRBV7-9 and TRBJ2-3; 7 bases align to TRBD1. Germline CDR1 SEHNR, CDR2 FQNEAQ (reference sequence). V gave up 5 bases and J gave up 0 bases; unmatched junction bases: 5. This CDR3 is built from 15 residues. The CDR3 nucleotides read TGTGCCAGCAGCGGACAGGTTACGAGCACAGATACGCAGTATTTT. It encodes CASSGQVTSTDTQYF. The full variable domain, completed using reference TRBV7-9 and TRBJ2-3, is DTGVSQNPRHKITKRGQNVTFRCDPISEHNRLYWYRQTLGQGPEFLTYFQNEAQLEKSRLLSDRFSAERPKGSFSTLEIQRTEQGDSAMYLCASSGQVTSTDTQYFGPGTRLTVL.

This clonotype was picked up a small number of times. V is TRBV12-5 and J is TRBJ2-7; 9 bases are a match to TRBD2. From germline, CDR1 is LGHNT and CDR2 FRNRAP. CDR3 length: 18 amino acids. The V segment lost 6 bases and the J segment 2 bases; nucleotides outside the gene matches: 17. The CDR3 loop reads CASGIHNPSGRNPYEQYF. The CDR3, as DNA: TGTGCTAGTGGAATCCACAACCCCAGCGGGAGGAATCCCTACGAGCAGTACTTC. The full variable domain, completed using reference TRBV12-5 and TRBJ2-7, is DARVTQTPRHKVTEMGQEVTMRCQPILGHNTVFWYRQTMMQGLELLAYFRNRAPLDDSGMPKDRFSAEMPDATLATLKIQPSEPRDSAVYFCASGIHNPSGRNPYEQYFGPGTRLTVT.

The genes are TRBV5-1 and TRBJ1-2; weak D call: TRBD1 (6 bases). The CDR3 consists of 14 residues. V was shortened by 1 base and J by 4 bases, with 11 bases between the two germline ends. The germline V gene has CDR1 SGHRS and CDR2 YFSETQ. Written as DNA, the CDR3 is TGCGCCAGCAGCTTGTCAGGGGAAGGCTATGGCTACACCTTC. This sequence encodes CASSLSGEGYGYTF.

This clonotype was seen a few times. The V gene is TRBV9, the J gene TRBJ1-4; D not certain. The CDR3 sequence is 15 residues long. Trimming removed 0 bases from V and 3 bases from J, with 9 bases in between. The germline V gene encodes CDR1 SGDLS and CDR2 YYNGEE. CDR3 sequence (DNA): TGTGCCAGCAGCGTAGCCGTAGGAGCTAATGAAAAACTGTTTTTT. Its protein product is CASSVAVGANEKLFF.

Ten or more counts support this clonotype. The CDR3 here is CASIPMTLLNTEAFF. The CDR3 coding sequence is TGTGCCAGCATCCCTATGACCCTTTTGAACACTGAAGCTTTCTTT. The V and J genes are TRBV7-2 and TRBJ1-1; no clear D gene. The CDR3 is 15 residues long. The V end was cut by 7 bases, the J end by 0 bases, with 15 bases between. CDR1 and CDR2 from the germline V gene are SGHTA and FQGNSA.

The CDR3 region is CSTLGLAGEKSYNEQFF. CDR3 bases: TGCAGCACCCTGGGCCTAGCGGGGGAAAAATCCTACAATGAGCAGTTCTTC. This chain connects TRBV29-1 to TRBJ2-1; 10 bases align to TRBD2. The CDR3 is 17 amino acids. Germline V gene data show CDR1 as SQVTM and CDR2 as ANQGSEA. Germline trimming cut 8 bases from V and 1 base from J; bases unmatched to any gene: 14.

This clonotype was detected a few times. V usage is TRBV20-1 and J usage is TRBJ2-3; a weak D match, TRBD1 (5 bases). This CDR3 has 14 amino acids. The V and J ends lost 6 bases and 2 bases respectively, with 15 bases between them. Germline-derived CDR1 and CDR2 are DFQATT and SNEGSKA (reference sequence). The CDR3 DNA sequence: TGCAGTGCCGCCCTTATAGGGGACACAGATACGCAGTATTTT. This translates into CSAALIGDTDTQYF.

This chain uses TRBV7-2 with TRBJ1-3; the match to TRBD1 covers 8 bases. The CDR3 runs to 15 residues. Per germline, CDR1 SGHTA and CDR2 FQGNSA. V gave up 3 bases and J gave up 2 bases; unmatched junction bases: 3. CDR3 sequence (DNA): TGTGCCAGCAGCTTGGACAGGGAGCCTGGAAACACCATATATTTT. Its translation: CASSLDREPGNTIYF.

The chain has TRBV20-1 and TRBJ1-5, with TRBD1 matching over 8 bases. CDR3 size: 15 residues. CDR1 is DFQATT, CDR2 SNEGSKA, per germline (reference sequence). V lost 1 base, J lost 2 bases, and 4 bases stayed unmatched. The DNA for the CDR3 is TGCAGTGCTAGAGTCCAGGGGGCGGGCAATCAGCCCCAGCATTTT. Amino acid sequence: CSARVQGAGNQPQHF.

This clonotype has more than one count but fewer than ten. The chain uses TRBV5-1 and TRBJ1-2; D not resolved. This CDR3 has 16 amino acids. The V and J ends lost 1 base and 7 bases respectively, with 20 bases between them. From germline, CDR1 is SGHRS and CDR2 YFSETQ. The CDR3 protein is CASSLRFPPTVVGYTF. DNA of the CDR3: TGCGCCAGCAGCTTGCGGTTTCCCCCCACAGTTGTTGGCTACACCTTC.

This clonotype was found a few times. The chain recombines TRBV20-1 with TRBJ2-4; 10 positions agree with TRBD2. Germline V CDR1 and CDR2: DFQATT, SNEGSKA (reference sequence). V lost 5 bases, J lost 9 bases, and 7 bases stayed unmatched. The CDR3 length is 13 residues. In nucleotides, the CDR3 is TGCAGTGCTGCCAGGACTAGCGGAGGCATTCAGTACTTC. Translation: CSAARTSGGIQYF.

Comments on this clonotype: One end of the junction is discordant with germline, which a read error may explain. The chain links TRBV5-1 to TRBJ2-5; 9 nucleotides align to TRBD1. This CDR3 has 14 residues. CDR1 and CDR2 from the germline V gene are SGHRS and YFSETQ. CDR3 loop: CASSSESQMGQGNF. The CDR3 nucleotides are TGCGCCAGCAGCTCGGAATCCCAAATGGGACAGGGAAACTTC.

The J gene is TRBJ2-1, the V gene TRBV7-9, with TRBD2 matching 13 bases. CDR3 length equals 17 residues. Trimming removed 0 bases from V and 6 bases from J; junction bases left unmatched: 5. Germline values: CDR1 SEHNR, CDR2 FQNEAQ (reference sequence). DNA of the CDR3: TGTGCCAGCAGCTTAGCAGGGACTAGCGGGATCGGCAATGAGCAGTTCTTC. It codes for CASSLAGTSGIGNEQFF.

As for this clonotype: Being one base from a much bigger clone, this may be a read error. The rearrangement links TRBV12-3 or TRBV12-4 to TRBJ1-1; D call uncertain. Trimming pared 1 base from V and 8 bases from J, leaving 11 bases between. The CDR3 covers 13 residues. The CDR3 region is CASSLGAQWEAFF. Here the CDR3 DNA reads TGTGCCAGCAGTTTAGGGGCCCAATGGGAAGCTTTCTTT.

This clonotype was seen more than once but under ten times. The genes are TRBV29-1 and TRBJ1-1; D perhaps matches TRBD1 (6 bases). The germline V gene encodes CDR1 SQVTM and CDR2 ANQGSEA. The V and J ends lost 5 bases and 2 bases respectively, with 12 bases between them. The CDR3 is 13 amino acids. The CDR3 region is CSVRTDPNTEAFF. CDR3 bases: TGCAGCGTTAGGACAGACCCAAACACTGAAGCTTTCTTT.

The chain recombines TRBV12-3 or TRBV12-4 with TRBJ2-7; the match to TRBD2 covers 9 bases. The length of the CDR3 is 15 residues. The V and J ends lost 1 base and 5 bases, in that order; junction bases with no gene match: 6. The chain's CDR3 is CASSLGLAGLDEQYF. In DNA, the CDR3 is TGTGCCAGCAGTTTAGGCCTAGCGGGATTGGACGAGCAGTACTTC.

Note on this clonotype: An end of the junction differs from the germline gene, which may be a read error. The chain combines TRBV20-1 with TRBJ2-5; 9 bases fit TRBD2. Germline V CDR1 and CDR2: DFQATT, SNEGSKA (reference sequence). The CDR3 contains 15 residues. The CDR3 loop is CSALAGVIDQETQYF. CDR3 in DNA: TGCAGTGCTTTAGCGGGAGTAATAGACCAGGAGACCCAGTACTTC.

This chain uses TRBV4-1 with TRBJ1-3; a weak D match, TRBD1 (6 bases). The CDR3 loop spans 16 amino acids. The V and J ends lost 4 bases and 0 bases respectively, with 13 bases between them. Germline CDR1 MGHRA, CDR2 YSYEKL. Here the CDR3 DNA reads TGCGCCAGCAGCCCGCGGACAGACTACTCTGGAAACACCATATATTTT. Amino acid sequence: CASSPRTDYSGNTIYF.

The CDR3, as DNA: TGTGCCAGTAGTCAATTGATCCGGCAAACCCACGAGACCTACGAGCAGTACTTC. It yields the protein CASSQLIRQTHETYEQYF. The chain carries TRBV19 and TRBJ2-7; D uncertain. Germline CDR1 reads LNHDA; CDR2 reads SQIVND (reference sequence). The CDR3 is 18 residues long. V dropped 5 bases and J dropped 2 bases, with 25 bases sitting between them.

J is TRBJ1-1 and V is TRBV11-2; D remains unclear. CDR3 length equals 13 residues. Germline V gene sequence: CDR1 SGHAT, CDR2 FQNNGV. Trimming pared 2 bases from V and 0 bases from J, leaving 4 bases between. In DNA form, the CDR3 reads TGTGCCAGCAGCTTAATGATGAACACTGAAGCTTTCTTT. The encoded protein is CASSLMMNTEAFF.

In DNA, the CDR3 is TGTGCCACCAGCAGAGACCGGTCCCCCCAAGAGACCCAGTACTTC. Residues: CATSRDRSPQETQYF. The gene calls are TRBV15 and TRBJ2-5; D not certain. The V gene's germline CDR1 is LNHNV and CDR2 YYDKDF (reference sequence). The V gene lost 0 bases and the J gene lost 1 base, with 9 bases spanning the gap. The CDR3 length is 15 residues.

The chain recombines TRBV20-1 with TRBJ2-6; 9 nucleotides align to TRBD2. Losses at the gene ends were 3 bases for V and 0 bases for J; bases not matched to a gene: 6. Germline V gene lookup returns CDR1 DFQATT and CDR2 SNEGSKA (reference sequence). This CDR3 is built from 17 residues. The CDR3 nucleotides are TGCAGTGCTAGGGCTAGCGGGACCTACTCTGGGGCCAACGTCCTGACTTTC. As protein: CSARASGTYSGANVLTF.

The J gene is TRBJ1-6, the V gene TRBV25-1; D might be TRBD1 (5 bases). The CDR3 totals 18 residues. The V gene's germline CDR1 is MGHDK and CDR2 SYGVNS. V was cut by 11 bases and J by 0 bases, with 23 bases left in between. The chain's CDR3 is CASSIGGLPSSYNSPLHF. The DNA for the CDR3 is TGTGCCTCGTCAATCGGGGGACTACCTAGCTCCTATAATTCACCCCTCCACTTT. The variable domain in full, with the rest retrieved from reference TRBV25-1 and TRBJ1-6, is EADIYQTPRYLVIGTGKKITLECSQTMGHDKMYWYQQDPGMELHLIHYSYGVNSTEKGDLSSESTVSRIRTEHFPLTLESARPSHTSQYLCASSIGGLPSSYNSPLHFGNGTRLTVT.

The chain couples TRBV7-9 to TRBJ2-4; 8 nucleotides agree with TRBD2. Trimming removed 0 bases from V and 6 bases from J; junction bases left unmatched: 4. The CDR3 runs to 15 residues. From germline, CDR1 is SEHNR and CDR2 FQNEAQ (reference sequence). The chain's CDR3 is CASSLAQRERNIQYF. CDR3 bases: TGTGCCAGCAGCTTAGCGCAGCGGGAGCGAAACATTCAGTACTTC.

This chain uses TRBV7-2 with TRBJ2-1; D possibly uses TRBD1 or TRBD2 (7 bases each). CDR1 and CDR2 from the germline V gene are SGHTA and FQGNSA. CDR3 length: 15 amino acids. V was trimmed by 1 base and J by 4 bases, leaving 11 bases between them. As DNA, the CDR3 is TGTGCCAGCAGCTTAGTCAGGGGGGGTTACAATGAGCAGTTCTTC. Translation: CASSLVRGGYNEQFF.

The genes are TRBV20-1 and TRBJ1-3, with D uncertain. CDR1 and CDR2 (germline): DFQATT, SNEGSKA (reference sequence). The CDR3 sequence is 13 residues long. V was pared by 0 bases and J by 0 bases, with 3 bases between. This CDR3 reads CSARESSGNTIYF. DNA for the CDR3: TGCAGTGCTAGAGAAAGCTCTGGAAACACCATATATTTT.

This sequence joins TRBV28 and TRBJ2-7, with 10 bases fitting TRBD2. In germline, CDR1 is MDHEN, CDR2 SYDVKM. Unmatched junction bases numbered 7, after V lost 7 bases and J lost 1 base. This CDR3 comprises 15 residues. In DNA form, the CDR3 reads TGTGCCAGCAAGTTTGGAGCGGGAGGGTCCTACGAGCAGTACTTC. Protein product: CASKFGAGGSYEQYF.